This record covers a single T cell receptor beta chain. It was during active infection that Seattle patients were enrolled and then longitudinally followed. The data belong to a study of blood T cell repertoires in COVID-19. The wider study: COVID-19 samples collected from the United States, Italy and Spain covered acute and convalescent phases. Sources were T cells, B-cell-depleted T cells, or PBMCs; the material itself was cDNA or gDNA.

The CDR3 spans 14 residues. Trimming left V 5 bases short and J 1 base short, with 11 bases between. Germline V gene sequence: CDR1 MDHEN, CDR2 SYDVKM. Source study methods: Researchers report that nucleated cell counts were estimated from reference gene primer amplification. Repertoires were generated with immunoSEQ multiplex PCR, while TCRdb's copy carries only in-frame clones and drops some. That table gives V, J and clone size, and the DNA gave D and trimming. This sample yields 60,000 to 80,000 clones, of which roughly nine tenths are seen a single time; 15% to 20% belongs to the top ten. Specimen: peripheral blood. The chain combines TRBV28 with TRBJ1-2, with D possibly being TRBD1 (6 bases). This TCR was sampled from an older woman with COVID-19, enrolled during active disease. The DNA for the CDR3 is TGTGCCAGCAGTAAACAGGGATTTAACTATGGCTACACCTTC. It is translated as CASSKQGFNYGYTF.